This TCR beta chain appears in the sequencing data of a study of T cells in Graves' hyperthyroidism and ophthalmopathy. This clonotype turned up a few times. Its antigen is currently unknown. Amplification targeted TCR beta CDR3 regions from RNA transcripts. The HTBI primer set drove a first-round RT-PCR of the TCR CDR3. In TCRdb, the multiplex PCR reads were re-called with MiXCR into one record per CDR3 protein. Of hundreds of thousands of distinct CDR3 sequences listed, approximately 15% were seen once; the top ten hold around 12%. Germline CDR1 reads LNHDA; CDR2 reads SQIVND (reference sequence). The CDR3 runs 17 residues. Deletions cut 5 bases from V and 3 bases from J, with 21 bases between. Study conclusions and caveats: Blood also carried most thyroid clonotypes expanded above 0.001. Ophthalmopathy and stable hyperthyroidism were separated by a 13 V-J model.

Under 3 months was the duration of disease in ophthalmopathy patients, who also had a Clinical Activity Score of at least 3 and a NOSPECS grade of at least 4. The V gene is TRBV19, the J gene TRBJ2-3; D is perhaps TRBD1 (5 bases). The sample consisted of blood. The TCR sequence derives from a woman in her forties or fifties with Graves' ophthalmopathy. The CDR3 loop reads CASSPPPRTQGTDTQYF. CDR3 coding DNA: TGTGCCAGTAGTCCCCCGCCTCGCACGCAGGGAACAGATACGCAGTATTTT.